This T cell receptor (beta chain) was recovered during a study of T cells after yellow fever vaccination. General observations from the study: Most primary-vaccination clones recurred post-booster (roughly 96% CD4, about 87% CD8). Although the secondary response was weaker, it peaked faster, at day 5 versus 15. CD4 and CD8 compartments shared a small share of clonotypes, likely from convergent recombination.

Synthesis of TCR cDNA relied on 5'RACE template switching, which attached a universal primer site and UMIs. TCRdb reprocessed the 5' RACE reads with MiXCR, giving one entry per CDR3 protein. The sample includes roughly 120,000 distinct CDR3 sequences, more than 7.5% seen only once; the top ten take about 25%. Germline V gives CDR1 SGHAT, CDR2 FQNNGV. There are 15 residues in the CDR3. Worth noting for this clonotype: Its antigen remains unknown. At one boundary the junction diverges from the germline segment, which might be a read error.

The TCR was taken from a man aged 30 to 45 who received the YFV17D yellow fever vaccine. J is TRBJ2-7 and V is TRBV11-2, with D possibly TRBD1 on 5 matching bases. This specimen consisted of CD8+ T cells sorted from PBMCs, obtained 45 days after the yellow fever booster vaccination. The CDR3 nucleotides read TGTACCAGCAGCTTAGTCTCAGGGATCACGGACGAGCAGTACTTC. Residues: CTSSLVSGITDEQYF.